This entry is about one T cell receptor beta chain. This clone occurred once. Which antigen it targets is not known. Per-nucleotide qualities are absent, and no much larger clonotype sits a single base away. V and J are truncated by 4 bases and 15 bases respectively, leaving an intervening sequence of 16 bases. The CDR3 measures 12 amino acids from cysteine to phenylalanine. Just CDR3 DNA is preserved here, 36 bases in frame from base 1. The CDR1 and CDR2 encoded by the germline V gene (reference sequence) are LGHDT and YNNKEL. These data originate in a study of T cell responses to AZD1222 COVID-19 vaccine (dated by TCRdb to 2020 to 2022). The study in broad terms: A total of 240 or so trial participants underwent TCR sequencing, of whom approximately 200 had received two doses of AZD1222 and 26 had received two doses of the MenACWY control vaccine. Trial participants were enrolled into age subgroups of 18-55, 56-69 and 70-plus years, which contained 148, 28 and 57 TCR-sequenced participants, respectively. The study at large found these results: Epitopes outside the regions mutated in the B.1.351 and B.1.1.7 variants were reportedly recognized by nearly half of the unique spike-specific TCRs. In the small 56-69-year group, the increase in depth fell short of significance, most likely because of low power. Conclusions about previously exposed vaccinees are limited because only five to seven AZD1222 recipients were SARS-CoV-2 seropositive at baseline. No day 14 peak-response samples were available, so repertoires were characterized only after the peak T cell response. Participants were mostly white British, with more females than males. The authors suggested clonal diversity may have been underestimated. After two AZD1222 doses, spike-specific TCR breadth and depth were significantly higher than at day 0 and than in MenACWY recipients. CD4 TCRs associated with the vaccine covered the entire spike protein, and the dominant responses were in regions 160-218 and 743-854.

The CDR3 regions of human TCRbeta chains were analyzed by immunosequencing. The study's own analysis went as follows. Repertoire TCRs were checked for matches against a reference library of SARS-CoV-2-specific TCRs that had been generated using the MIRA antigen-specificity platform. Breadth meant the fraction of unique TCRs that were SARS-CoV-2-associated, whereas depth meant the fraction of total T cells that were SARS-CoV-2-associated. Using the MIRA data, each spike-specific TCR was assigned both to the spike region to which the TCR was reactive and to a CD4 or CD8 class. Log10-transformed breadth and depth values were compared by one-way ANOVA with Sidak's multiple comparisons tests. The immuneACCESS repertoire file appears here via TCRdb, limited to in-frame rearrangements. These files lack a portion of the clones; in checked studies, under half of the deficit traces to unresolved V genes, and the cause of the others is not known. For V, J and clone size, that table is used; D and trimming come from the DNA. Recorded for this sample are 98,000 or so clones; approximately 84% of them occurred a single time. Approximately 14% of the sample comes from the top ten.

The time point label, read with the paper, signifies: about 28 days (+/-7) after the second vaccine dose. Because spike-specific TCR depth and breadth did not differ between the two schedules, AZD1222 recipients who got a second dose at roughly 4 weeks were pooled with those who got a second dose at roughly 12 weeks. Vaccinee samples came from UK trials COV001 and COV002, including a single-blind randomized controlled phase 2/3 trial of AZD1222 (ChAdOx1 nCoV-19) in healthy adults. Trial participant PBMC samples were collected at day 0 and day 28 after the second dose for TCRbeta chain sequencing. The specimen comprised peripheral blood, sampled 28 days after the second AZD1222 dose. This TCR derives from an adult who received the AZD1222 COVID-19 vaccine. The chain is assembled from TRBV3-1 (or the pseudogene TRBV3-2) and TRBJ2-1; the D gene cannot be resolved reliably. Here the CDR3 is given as CASSRTDKERFF. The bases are TGTGCCAGCAGCCGGACGGATAAGGAAAGGTTCTTC.